Reported below is one T cell receptor beta chain. Antigen: not known. These data belong to a study of shared clonotypes between healthy human individuals. V lost 4 bases, J lost 2 bases, and 12 bases lay in between. The germline gives CDR1 SGHAT, CDR2 FQNNGV. This CDR3 is 14 amino acids long. Donors, healthy HIV-negative adults, lacked recent acute infections or vaccinations. Overall study findings and caveats: Large sequencing depth failed to make sorted-subset sequencing complete, rarefaction showed. The study sampled only blood, and tissue repertoires likely differ.

Sequenced by immunoSEQ multiplex PCR; TCRdb stores in-frame clones only, minus some. The sample comprises over 850,000 clones, around three quarters of which are singletons, and 0.5% to 0.6% rests with the top ten. This chain links TRBV11-2 with TRBJ2-7; D may be TRBD2 (5 bases). The sample was memory CD4+ T cells from PBMCs. Subset given: CD45RA-negative fraction. The clonotype was recovered from a man aged 18-30 years in good health. Some clones in this sample may be carry-over from other donors' samples. CDR3 residues: CASSSPGLTYEQYF. For the CDR3, the DNA is TGTGCCAGCAGCTCGCCCGGACTTACCTACGAGCAGTACTTC.